This TCR beta chain was retrieved from a study of blood T cell repertoires in COVID-19. This clone was detected only once. Profiled with immunoSEQ multiplex PCR; TCRdb holds only in-frame clones, not every one. The sample shows approximately 220,000 clones, roughly 90% of them seen only once. The sample consisted of PBMCs or T cells enriched from blood (not recorded which). This clonotype was sampled from a woman in her 30s with acute COVID-19.

CDR3 amino acids: CAWSVGGDLRGDTQYF. In nucleotides, the CDR3 is TGTGCCTGGAGTGTTGGTGGCGATCTACGGGGAGATACGCAGTATTTT. V usage is TRBV30 and J usage is TRBJ2-3, with D possibly TRBD2 on 5 matching bases. There are 16 residues in the CDR3. The ends were cut back, 0 bases at V and 5 bases at J, with 18 bases in the middle. Per the germline V gene, CDR1 is GTSNPN and CDR2 is SVGIG (reference sequence).